The present T cell receptor (beta chain) was sequenced within a study of T cell responses to AZD1222 COVID-19 vaccine. About the research overall: Second-dose timings of about 4 or about 12 weeks were pooled.

Using immunoSEQ multiplex PCR, the repertoire was profiled, and TCRdb retains in-frame clones only, with some absent. The sample shows some 50,000 clones, about four fifths of them seen only once. Study conclusions and caveats: At baseline, seropositivity was found in only six AZD1222 recipients. Sampling captured repertoires only after the peak T cell response. Along spike, vaccine-associated CD4 TCRs were found throughout, with dominance at 160-218 and 743-854.

CDR1 SGHNT and CDR2 YENEEA come from the germline V gene. This CDR3 is built from 13 residues. V lost 5 bases and J lost 1, with 9 bases in between. A remark on this clone: Antigen: not known.

The source was peripheral blood, collected on day 0 of AZD1222 vaccination. This TCR was sampled from an adult in good health. This chain links TRBV11-3 with TRBJ2-7; D possibly corresponds to TRBD1 (5 bases). This chain's CDR3 is CASSMRQSYEQYF. The CDR3 DNA sequence: TGTGCCAGCAGCATGCGACAGTCCTACGAGCAGTACTTC.